The rows below give T cell receptor beta chains drawn from one sample of a study of cytotoxic CD8 clonotypes in ibrutinib-treated CLL. TCRdb's table, derived via immunoSEQ multiplex PCR, lists solely in-frame clones and lacks some. The profile shows roughly 110,000 clones, roughly 57% of them singletons. The specimen was PBMCs, collected after 24 months of ibrutinib treatment. These receptor sequences come from a human donor with chronic lymphocytic leukemia. Each CDR3 is given with its conserved first and last residue. A D gene is named only where the DNA matches it firmly. Not all rows give a size; the values are once, few, many and, for expanded clones, a class.

abundance: .; d_gene: .; v_gene: TRBV6-9; j_gene: TRBJ1-1; CDR3aa: CASRYLTGNTEAFF; CDR3nt: TGTGCCAGCAGGTACTTGACAGGGAACACTGAAGCTTTCTTT
abundance: .; d_gene: .; v_gene: TRBV13; j_gene: TRBJ2-2; CDR3aa: CASSVDRGELFF; CDR3nt: TGTGCCAGCAGCGTAGACAGGGGGGAGCTGTTTTTT
abundance: .; d_gene: .; v_gene: TRBV5-6; j_gene: TRBJ1-1; CDR3aa: CASSLWGDPEEAFF; CDR3nt: TGTGCCAGCAGCTTGTGGGGGGACCCCGAGGAAGCTTTCTTT
abundance: .; d_gene: TRBD2; v_gene: TRBV7-3; j_gene: TRBJ2-3; CDR3aa: CASSPERGGTQYF; CDR3nt: TGTGCCAGCAGCCCCGAGCGGGGGGGTACGCAGTATTTT
abundance: few; d_gene: .; v_gene: TRBV10-3; j_gene: TRBJ1-5; CDR3aa: CAISAGGDSNQPQHF; CDR3nt: TGTGCCATCAGTGCGGGGGGCGATAGCAATCAGCCCCAGCATTTT
abundance: .; d_gene: .; v_gene: TRBV5-6; j_gene: TRBJ2-2; CDR3aa: CASSLGGPSASTGELFF; CDR3nt: TGTGCCAGCAGCTTGGGAGGGCCCTCGGCGAGCACCGGGGAGCTGTTTTTT
abundance: .; d_gene: .; v_gene: TRBV19; j_gene: TRBJ2-6; CDR3aa: CASRAPAGANVLTF; CDR3nt: TGTGCCAGTAGAGCCCCGGCTGGGGCCAACGTCCTGACTTTC
abundance: once; d_gene: TRBD2; v_gene: TRBV7-2; j_gene: TRBJ2-7; CDR3aa: CASSSSGGTYEQYF; CDR3nt: TGTGCCAGCAGCTCTAGCGGGGGGACCTACGAGCAGTACTTC
abundance: .; d_gene: .; v_gene: TRBV11-3; j_gene: TRBJ2-7; CDR3aa: CASTHSRDSYEQYF; CDR3nt: TGTGCCAGCACCCACTCCCGGGACTCCTACGAGCAGTACTTC
abundance: .; d_gene: .; v_gene: TRBV5-1; j_gene: TRBJ2-7; CDR3aa: CASTREKGQGPYEQYF; CDR3nt: TGCGCCAGCACAAGGGAGAAGGGGCAGGGCCCTTACGAGCAGTACTTC